These 30 T cell receptor beta chains originate from one sample sequenced in a study of control samples from healthy donors and cancer patients. TCRdb's copy holds only in-frame clones and misses some; the assay was immunoSEQ multiplex PCR. The sample carries roughly 120,000 clones, around 88% recorded once. Sequenced: blood. These receptors all stem from a woman in her fifties or sixties in good health.

This clone was recorded once. The chain joins TRBV7-2 to TRBJ2-7; D is perhaps TRBD1 (5 bases). Trimming took 2 bases from V and 4 from J, leaving 9 bases between them. This CDR3 spans 13 amino acids. Per the germline V gene, CDR1 is SGHTA and CDR2 is FQGNSA. The CDR3 loop is CASSLRGGYEQYV. The CDR3 DNA reads TGTGCCAGCAGCTTAAGGGGCGGATACGAGCAGTACGTC.

The chain is built from TRBV5-3 and TRBJ2-7; the D gene is possibly TRBD1 (6 bases). TRBV5-3 falls under the ORF class, with uncertain function. Trimming cost V 6 bases and J 0 bases, with 16 bases left between them. This CDR3 contains 15 residues. The CDR3 reads CARKGARTVSYEQYV. In nucleotides, the CDR3 is TGTGCCAGAAAAGGGGCCAGGACAGTCTCCTACGAGCAGTACGTC.

The chain combines TRBV19 with TRBJ2-1, with unresolved D. Trimming took 1 base from V and 3 from J, leaving 7 bases between them. Germline V lookup: CDR1 LNHDA, CDR2 SQIVND (reference sequence). This CDR3 has 14 amino acids. In DNA, the CDR3 is TGTGCCAGTAGTATAGTTTCTAGCTACAATGAGCAGTTCTTC. Protein product: CASSIVSSYNEQFF. The whole variable domain, filled in from reference TRBV19 and TRBJ2-1, reads DGGITQSPKYLFRKEGQNVTLSCEQNLNHDAMYWYRQDPGQGLRLIYYSQIVNDFQKGDIAEGYSVSREKKESFPLTVTSAQKNPTAFYLCASSIVSSYNEQFFGPGTRLTVL.

The chain joins TRBV4-2 to TRBJ1-4; 7 bases are shared with TRBD1. The junction had 8 bases not matched to a gene; V was cut back by 0 bases and J by 7 bases. Per the germline V gene, CDR1 is LGHNA and CDR2 is YNFKEQ. The CDR3 runs 16 residues. This chain's CDR3 is CASSQDVGQAPEKLFF. In DNA, the CDR3 is TGTGCCAGCAGCCAAGATGTCGGACAGGCCCCTGAAAAACTGTTTTTT.

The J gene is TRBJ2-2, the V gene TRBV6-1; 13 bases line up with TRBD2. With V trimmed by 4 bases and J by 7 bases, 9 bases remained unmatched. The CDR3 is 17 amino acids. Germline assignment: CDR1 MNHNS and CDR2 SASEGT. In DNA form, the CDR3 reads TGTGCCAGCAGTGGGACTAGCGGGAGTTGGCTGATCGGGGAGCTGTTTTTT. Its protein product is CASSGTSGSWLIGELFF.

The chain has TRBV6-5 and TRBJ1-1; D is undetermined. The V gene's germline CDR1 is MNHEY and CDR2 SVGAGI. This CDR3 has 13 amino acids. Deletions cut 5 bases from V and 7 bases from J, with 14 bases between. DNA for the CDR3: TGTGCCAGCAGTCTGGATGGGGTTCTTGAAGCTTTCTTT. This sequence encodes CASSLDGVLEAFF.

The chain joins TRBV25-1 to TRBJ1-1; no clear D. Trimming removed 1 base from V and 3 bases from J, with 9 bases in between. Per the germline V gene, CDR1 is MGHDK and CDR2 is SYGVNS. This CDR3 is 14 amino acids long. The CDR3 sequence is CASSESGQDTEAFF. In DNA form, the CDR3 reads TGTGCCAGCAGTGAATCCGGGCAGGACACTGAAGCTTTCTTT.

The chain is built from TRBV18 and TRBJ1-2; a weak D match, TRBD1 (5 bases). This CDR3 is built from 14 residues. Trimming took off 4 bases at V and 8 bases at J, with 17 bases between the two ends. The germline V gene encodes CDR1 KGHSH and CDR2 LQKENI. The CDR3 sequence: CASSHSGGSVGYTF. The CDR3 region has the DNA TGTGCCAGCTCACACAGCGGGGGTTCAGTCGGCTACACCTTC. Drawing the rest from reference TRBV18 and TRBJ1-2, the complete variable domain is NAGVMQNPRHLVRRRGQEARLRCSPMKGHSHVYWYRQLPEEGLKFMVYLQKENIIDESGMPKERFSAEFPKEGPSILRIQQVVRGDSAAYFCASSHSGGSVGYTFGSGTRLTVV.

The count of this clone is one. The V call is TRBV2, the J call TRBJ1-2; D gene unclear. V lost 1 base, J lost 4 bases, and 7 bases lay in between. There are 13 residues in the CDR3. Germline V CDR1 and CDR2: SNHLY, FYNNEI. CDR3 protein: CASSEEVGYGYTF. The CDR3 coding sequence is TGTGCCAGCAGTGAAGAGGTGGGCTATGGCTACACCTTC.

The chain is built from TRBV29-1 and TRBJ2-3; D gene uncertain. CDR1 and CDR2 (germline): SQVTM, ANQGSEA. V lost 6 bases, J lost 3 bases, and 7 bases lay in between. The CDR3 covers 11 residues. The CDR3 loop is CSVMETDTQYF. The DNA for the CDR3 is TGCAGCGTGATGGAAACAGATACGCAGTATTTT.

The rearrangement joins TRBV19 to TRBJ2-5; 7 nucleotides agree with TRBD1. From germline, CDR1 is LNHDA and CDR2 SQIVND (reference sequence). The CDR3 has 13 amino acids. After removal of 7 bases from V and 7 bases from J, the junction contained 9 bases not matched to a gene. In nucleotides, the CDR3 is TGTGCCAGTATCGAGACAGGGTCGGGGACCCAGTACTTC. It yields the protein CASIETGSGTQYF.

The gene calls are TRBV19 and TRBJ2-1; 7 positions match TRBD2. The CDR3 is made up of 18 amino acids. Germline values: CDR1 LNHDA, CDR2 SQIVND (reference sequence). V gave up 1 base and J gave up 0 bases; unmatched junction bases: 9. The CDR3 loop is CASSIGLGLADSYNEQFF. The CDR3 DNA follows: TGTGCCAGTAGTATAGGTCTGGGGCTAGCGGACTCCTACAATGAGCAGTTCTTC.

The J gene is TRBJ2-2, the V gene TRBV11-2; D remains unclear. The V gene lost 6 bases and the J gene lost 6 bases, with 5 bases spanning the gap. The length of the CDR3 is 11 residues. CDR1 and CDR2 (germline): SGHAT, FQNNGV. The CDR3 spells CASRVSGELFF. Written as DNA, the CDR3 is TGTGCCAGCAGGGTCTCCGGGGAGCTGTTTTTT.

This clone has just one count. The V and J genes are TRBV5-6 and TRBJ1-2; D is undetermined. Germline CDR1 reads SGHDT; CDR2 reads YYEEEE. V gave up 4 bases and J gave up 3 bases, with 13 bases separating them. The CDR3 spans 14 residues. Here the CDR3 reads CASSPGPSYYGYTF. The CDR3, as DNA: TGTGCCAGCAGCCCCGGACCGAGTTACTATGGCTACACCTTC.

This clone has just one count. The chain links TRBV7-8 to TRBJ1-6; D unresolved. The CDR3 extends over 16 amino acids. Looked up from germline, CDR1 is SGHVS and CDR2 is FQNEAQ. Trimming took off 2 bases at V and 5 bases at J, with 13 bases between the two ends. The CDR3 nucleotides read TGTGCCAGCAGCTTAACTCGACTAATTAATAATTCACCCCTCCACTTT. As protein: CASSLTRLINNSPLHF.

There are a few counts of this clone. The rearrangement links TRBV29-1 to TRBJ2-1, with a possible D match to TRBD2 (5 bases). The CDR3 contains 14 residues. CDR1 and CDR2 from the germline V gene are SQVTM and ANQGSEA. V lost 8 bases to trimming and J lost 5 bases, with 19 bases between them. This chain's CDR3 is CSSDGGRYDNEQFF. CDR3 DNA: TGCAGCTCCGACGGCGGGCGGTACGACAATGAGCAGTTCTTC.

The chain carries TRBV6-5 and TRBJ2-7, with TRBD1 identical over 7 bases. V shed 2 bases, J shed 1 base, and the junction held 5 bases outside the gene matches. The CDR3 spans 15 residues. Germline V gene data show CDR1 as MNHEY and CDR2 as SVGAGI. In nucleotides, the CDR3 is TGTGCCAGCAGTTACCGACTGGGACAGTCCTACGAGCAGTACTTC. Its protein is CASSYRLGQSYEQYF.

The V gene is TRBV19, the J gene TRBJ2-3; D is unclear. Trimming cost V 3 bases and J 4 bases, with 8 bases left between them. Germline V gene lookup returns CDR1 LNHDA and CDR2 SQIVND (reference sequence). The CDR3 has 13 residues. As DNA, the CDR3 is TGTGCCAGTAGTATCCAAACATCAGATACGCAGTATTTT. Its translation: CASSIQTSDTQYF.

This chain uses TRBV19 with TRBJ2-5, with 7 bases matching TRBD2. V trimming: 3 bases; J trimming: 3 bases; junction bases outside the gene matches: 7. This CDR3 spans 15 amino acids. The V gene's germline CDR1 is LNHDA and CDR2 SQIVND (reference sequence). Written as DNA, the CDR3 is TGTGCCAGTAGTATTTTAGAAGGGAGGGAAGAGACCCAGTACTTC. Translation: CASSILEGREETQYF.

The chain couples TRBV9 to TRBJ1-2; the D is unclear. The CDR3 contains 13 residues. Trimming pared 0 bases from V and 6 bases from J, leaving 9 bases between. The germline gives CDR1 SGDLS, CDR2 YYNGEE. The CDR3 sequence: CASSVAGGDGYTF. As DNA, the CDR3 is TGTGCCAGCAGCGTAGCGGGCGGGGATGGCTACACCTTC. Full variable domain (outside the CDR3, taken from reference TRBV9 and TRBJ1-2): DSGVTQTPKHLITATGQRVTLRCSPRSGDLSVYWYQQSLDQGLQFLIQYYNGEERAKGNILERFSAQQFPDLHSELNLSSLELGDSALYFCASSVAGGDGYTFGSGTRLTVV.

The chain is built from TRBV18 and TRBJ1-2, with D unclear. The germline V and J ends were trimmed by 5 bases and 6 bases, with 25 bases remaining between them. This CDR3 spans 17 amino acids. Germline-derived CDR1 and CDR2 are KGHSH and LQKENI. For the CDR3, the DNA is TGTGCCAGCTCAGAGACGGACTATGACCCTCGGGATCATGGCTACACCTTC. It encodes CASSETDYDPRDHGYTF.

The chain has TRBV20-1 and TRBJ1-5; D may be TRBD1 (6 bases). The CDR3 loop spans 11 amino acids. From germline, CDR1 is DFQATT and CDR2 SNEGSKA (reference sequence). Trimming cost V 5 bases and J 11 bases, with 13 bases left between them. CDR3 amino acids: CSAGGRGAQHF. DNA of the CDR3: TGCAGTGCTGGGGGAAGGGGGGCCCAGCATTTT.

This rearrangement joins TRBV18 to TRBJ1-1; tentatively, D is TRBD1 (5 bases). This CDR3 spans 14 amino acids. Germline V lookup: CDR1 KGHSH, CDR2 LQKENI. The V gene lost 3 bases and the J gene lost 4 bases, with 12 bases spanning the gap. CDR3 bases: TGTGCCAGCTCACCGAATCGGCAGGGCACTGAAGCTTTCTTT. Protein product: CASSPNRQGTEAFF.

The chain uses TRBV12-3 or TRBV12-4 and TRBJ1-2; possible D gene TRBD1, 5 bases. V lost 4 bases to trimming and J lost 5 bases, with 8 bases between them. The CDR3 is 12 residues long. This CDR3 reads CASSSSGYGYTF. CDR3 DNA sequence: TGTGCCAGCAGTTCCTCAGGGTATGGCTACACCTTC.

The chain is built from TRBV6-1 and TRBJ2-1; D is unresolved. V was shortened by 3 bases and J by 10 bases, with 10 bases between the two germline ends. This CDR3 region has 12 residues. The V gene's germline CDR1 is MNHNS and CDR2 SASEGT. The CDR3 DNA reads as TGTGCCAGCAGTGATGAGTCGGGCGAGCAGTTCTTC. Translation gives CASSDESGEQFF.

V and J are TRBV19 and TRBJ2-3; maybe TRBD2 (5 bases). Trimming left V 9 bases short and J 1 base short, with 17 bases between. The CDR3 loop spans 15 amino acids. Germline assignment: CDR1 LNHDA and CDR2 SQIVND (reference sequence). The CDR3, as DNA: TGTGCCAGCTCCTTACTAGGGCAGGGCACAGATACGCAGTATTTT. Translating gives CASSLLGQGTDTQYF. Looking up the rest from reference TRBV19 and TRBJ2-3 gives the full variable domain: DGGITQSPKYLFRKEGQNVTLSCEQNLNHDAMYWYRQDPGQGLRLIYYSQIVNDFQKGDIAEGYSVSREKKESFPLTVTSAQKNPTAFYLCASSLLGQGTDTQYFGPGTRLTVL.

The V and J genes are TRBV7-2 and TRBJ2-3; 7 nucleotides line up with TRBD2. Germline V CDR1 and CDR2: SGHTA, FQGNSA. The V and J ends lost 4 bases and 0 bases, in that order; junction bases with no gene match: 7. The CDR3 is 16 amino acids. The CDR3 sequence is CASSWGGLLSTDTQYF. CDR3 DNA: TGTGCCAGCAGCTGGGGGGGACTTCTTAGCACAGATACGCAGTATTTT. The entire variable domain, with the rest obtained from reference TRBV7-2 and TRBJ2-3, is as follows: GAGVSQSPSNKVTEKGKDVELRCDPISGHTALYWYRQSLGQGLEFLIYFQGNSAPDKSGLPSDRFSAERTGGSVSTLTIQRTQQEDSAVYLCASSWGGLLSTDTQYFGPGTRLTVL.

The rearrangement uses TRBV29-1 and TRBJ1-2; tentatively, D is TRBD1 (5 bases). Per germline, CDR1 SQVTM and CDR2 ANQGSEA. V lost 6 bases to trimming and J lost 7 bases, with 15 bases between them. The CDR3 loop spans 12 amino acids. The CDR3 loop is CSVTGGGAGYTF. In DNA form, the CDR3 reads TGCAGCGTCACGGGCGGAGGGGCTGGCTACACCTTC.

V usage is TRBV3-1 (or the pseudogene TRBV3-2) and J usage is TRBJ2-5; D is undetermined. Germline V gene lookup returns CDR1 LGHDT and CDR2 YNNKEL (reference sequence). V was shortened by 1 base and J by 5 bases, with 11 bases between the two germline ends. The CDR3 is 14 amino acids. The CDR3 protein is CASSQATAHETQYF. In DNA form, the CDR3 reads TGTGCCAGCAGCCAAGCCACCGCTCATGAGACCCAGTACTTC.

CDR3 protein: CASSLNNYGYTF. CDR3 nucleotides: TGTGCCAGCAGCTTGAACAACTATGGCTACACCTTC. V gene TRBV5-6 combines with J gene TRBJ1-2; D uncertain. Trimming pared 1 base from V and 2 bases from J, leaving 3 bases between. The CDR3 runs 12 residues. The germline V gene encodes CDR1 SGHDT and CDR2 YYEEEE.